These T cell receptor beta chains were read from a single sample in a study of blood T cell repertoires in COVID-19. The data were produced by immunoSEQ multiplex PCR, yet TCRdb's version contains in-frame clones alone and is incomplete. Of about 130,000 clones listed, approximately 80% were seen once; the top ten hold over 9%. The sample taken for sequencing was peripheral blood. Every receptor here comes from a woman aged 55-75 years with acute or convalescent COVID-19. Each CDR3 is given with its conserved first and last residue. Fields, in order: clone size, J gene, D gene, V gene, CDR3 protein, CDR3 DNA. The D gene is left open where the match is weak. Rows give clone size only sometimes, using once, few, many, or a class for an expanded clone.

>NA|TRBJ1-2|TRBD1|TRBV24-1
CATSENRGGYTF
TGTGCCACCAGTGAAAACAGGGGTGGCTACACCTTC
>NA|TRBJ1-1|TRBD1|TRBV5-6
CASTWTGGRNTEAFF
TGTGCCAGCACCTGGACAGGGGGAAGGAACACTGAAGCTTTCTTT
>NA|TRBJ2-2|NA|TRBV7-2
CASSPDSANTGELFF
TGTGCCAGCAGCCCAGACTCCGCGAACACCGGGGAGCTGTTTTTT
>NA|TRBJ2-5|NA|TRBV13
CASSLGGAWETQYF
TGTGCCAGCAGCCTAGGGGGGGCTTGGGAGACCCAGTACTTC
>few|TRBJ1-4|NA|TRBV10-2
CASSPGHGGSEKLFF
TGCGCCAGCAGTCCGGGACATGGGGGTAGTGAAAAACTGTTTTTT
>few|TRBJ1-5|NA|TRBV6-2/TRBV6-3
CASSYGQMQPQHF
TGTGCCAGCAGTTACGGACAGATGCAGCCCCAGCATTTT
>NA|TRBJ2-1|NA|TRBV12-3/TRBV12-4
CASNRGGNEQFF
TGTGCCAGCAACAGGGGGGGCAATGAGCAGTTCTTC
>NA|TRBJ2-7|NA|TRBV3-1/TRBV3-2
CASSSTSSYEQYF
TGTGCCAGCAGCAGTACCAGCTCCTACGAGCAGTACTTC
>NA|TRBJ1-2|TRBD1|TRBV28
CASSPDRVGYTF
TGTGCCAGCAGTCCGGACAGGGTCGGCTACACCTTC
>NA|TRBJ1-6|NA|TRBV27
CASSLVYGPLHF
TGTGCCAGCAGTCTAGTTTACGGACCCCTCCACTTT
>few|TRBJ1-2|TRBD1|TRBV30
CAWSVTTGGRGYTF
TGTGCCTGGAGTGTTACGACAGGGGGACGTGGCTACACCTTC
>NA|TRBJ1-5|NA|TRBV4-2
CASSQEGGGVEPQHF
TGTGCCAGCAGCCAAGAAGGGGGAGGGGTTGAGCCCCAGCATTTT
>NA|TRBJ1-4|NA|TRBV10-3
CAISAGQRREKLFF
TGTGCCATCAGTGCGGGACAACGACGCGAAAAACTGTTTTTT
>once|TRBJ1-2|NA|TRBV7-9
CASSLSMQGGGYTF
TGTGCCAGCAGCTTATCTATGCAAGGGGGAGGCTACACCTTC
>once|TRBJ2-1|TRBD2|TRBV12-5
CASGLGLAGVSNEQFF
TGTGCTAGTGGTCTGGGACTAGCGGGGGTAAGCAATGAGCAGTTCTTC
>NA|TRBJ1-6|NA|TRBV27
CASSPIRGKWGPLHF
TGTGCCAGCAGCCCGATTAGGGGGAAATGGGGCCCCCTCCACTTT
>once|TRBJ1-2|NA|TRBV29-1
CSVGGQEGNYGYTF
TGCAGCGTTGGGGGACAAGAGGGTAACTATGGCTACACCTTC
>many|TRBJ2-1|NA|TRBV6-4
CASSTAASSYNEQFF
TGTGCCAGCAGTACAGCTGCGAGCTCCTACAATGAGCAGTTCTTC
>NA|TRBJ1-6|TRBD1|TRBV3-1/TRBV3-2
CASREQGSNSPLHF
TGTGCCAGCAGGGAACAGGGGAGTAATTCACCCCTCCACTTT
>NA|TRBJ2-1|NA|TRBV5-1
CASSLNGPSSYNEQFF
TGCGCCAGCAGCTTGAATGGGCCAAGCTCCTACAATGAGCAGTTCTTC
>NA|TRBJ1-1|NA|TRBV2
CASSEGNRPTEAFF
TGTGCCAGCAGTGAAGGGAACAGGCCCACTGAAGCTTTCTTT
>NA|TRBJ2-3|NA|TRBV9
CASSPTTDTQYF
TGTGCCAGCAGCCCTACCACAGATACGCAGTATTTT
>NA|TRBJ2-2|NA|TRBV4-1
CASSQDQYLALSNTGELFF
TGCGCCAGCAGCCAAGATCAATATTTAGCTCTGTCGAACACCGGGGAGCTGTTTTTT
>NA|TRBJ1-2|NA|TRBV19
CASSTQGFDYGYTF
TGTGCCAGTAGTACGCAGGGTTTTGACTATGGCTACACCTTC
>once|TRBJ1-2|NA|TRBV2
CASSSKKVADYTF
TGTGCCAGCAGTTCAAAAAAAGTTGCAGACTACACCTTC
>NA|TRBJ1-5|TRBD1|TRBV7-2
CASSLFGTGNQPQHF
TGTGCCAGCAGCTTATTCGGGACAGGCAATCAGCCCCAGCATTTT
>NA|TRBJ1-2|TRBD1|TRBV10-3
CAISVDRGDGYTF
TGTGCCATCAGTGTCGACAGGGGAGATGGCTACACCTTC
>NA|TRBJ2-3|TRBD2|TRBV7-2
CASSSSSGGAQDTQYF
TGTGCCAGCAGCTCATCTAGCGGGGGGGCGCAAGATACGCAGTATTTT
>NA|TRBJ1-2|TRBD1|TRBV6-5
CASSSGTANSRTF
TGTGCCAGCAGTAGTGGGACAGCGAATAGCAGGACCTTC
>NA|TRBJ2-7|NA|TRBV7-9
CASSPYAAVSYEQYF
TGTGCCAGCAGCCCCTACGCCGCCGTCTCCTACGAGCAGTACTTC
>once|TRBJ1-1|NA|TRBV4-1
CASSQDRGGTEAFF
TGCGCCAGCAGCCAAGATCGGGGGGGGACTGAAGCTTTCTTT
>once|TRBJ2-2|NA|TRBV6-6
CASRTGNTGELFF
TGTGCCAGCAGAACGGGGAACACCGGGGAGCTGTTTTTT
>NA|TRBJ1-1|NA|TRBV7-9
CASRQGPEAFF
TGTGCCAGCAGGCAGGGGCCTGAAGCTTTCTTT
>NA|TRBJ1-4|TRBD1|TRBV6-5
CASSPGDRGGEKLFF
TGTGCCAGCAGCCCCGGGGACAGGGGGGGAGAAAAACTGTTTTTT
>NA|TRBJ2-5|TRBD2|TRBV28
CASSLLRLAGGRVKTQYF
TGTGCCAGCAGTTTACTTCGGCTAGCGGGGGGGCGGGTGAAGACCCAGTACTTC
>NA|TRBJ2-5|NA|TRBV12-5
CASGLGGVLGGETQYF
TGTGCTAGTGGTTTGGGCGGGGTTTTGGGGGGAGAGACCCAGTACTTC
>NA|TRBJ1-2|TRBD1|TRBV2
CASSPPGQASGYTF
TGTGCCAGCAGTCCCCCGGGACAGGCGTCAGGCTACACCTTC
>NA|TRBJ1-2|NA|TRBV5-4
CASSSSPRLGVDGYTF
TGTGCCAGCAGCTCTAGCCCGCGGTTGGGAGTTGATGGCTACACCTTC
>NA|TRBJ1-4|NA|TRBV5-1
CASSPRGEKLFF
TGCGCCAGCAGCCCCAGAGGAGAAAAACTGTTTTTT
>NA|TRBJ1-4|TRBD1|TRBV18
CASSPTVDRGSEKLFF
TGTGCCAGCTCACCAACGGTCGACAGGGGGTCGGAAAAACTGTTTTTT
>NA|TRBJ2-5|TRBD1|TRBV5-6
CASSLTRGTETQYF
TGTGCCAGCAGCTTGACCAGGGGGACGGAGACCCAGTACTTC
>NA|TRBJ2-3|TRBD1|TRBV5-8
CASSVGQGTDTQYF
TGTGCCAGCAGTGTGGGACAGGGCACAGATACGCAGTATTTT
>NA|TRBJ1-1|NA|TRBV5-1
CASSLGQRNTEAFF
TGCGCCAGCAGCTTGGGACAGAGGAACACTGAAGCTTTCTTT
>NA|TRBJ2-5|NA|TRBV24-1
CATRDSEFQETQYF
TGTGCCACCAGAGACAGTGAATTTCAAGAGACCCAGTACTTC
>NA|TRBJ1-1|NA|TRBV12-3/TRBV12-4
CASSRTVTEAFF
TGTGCCAGCAGCCGGACTGTCACTGAAGCTTTCTTT
>NA|TRBJ2-1|NA|TRBV2
CATIRGLSLVF
TGTGCCACCATCAGGGGTTTGAGTTTGGTCTTC
>once|TRBJ2-5|NA|TRBV11-2
CASASLRAWETQYF
TGTGCCAGCGCTTCCCTCAGGGCTTGGGAGACCCAGTACTTC
>NA|TRBJ1-6|NA|TRBV2
CASSEGSDSPLHF
TGTGCCAGCAGTGAAGGGAGCGATTCACCCCTCCACTTT
>NA|TRBJ2-1|NA|TRBV5-8
CASSSRGGGYNEQFF
TGTGCCAGCAGCTCCAGAGGGGGAGGGTACAATGAGCAGTTCTTC
>few|TRBJ1-4|NA|TRBV5-1
CASSPVDSNEKLFF
TGCGCCAGCAGCCCGGTAGACAGTAATGAAAAACTGTTTTTT
>NA|TRBJ2-3|TRBD2|TRBV20-1
CSASNVGGSTDTQYF
TGCAGTGCTAGTAACGTGGGAGGGAGCACAGATACGCAGTATTTT
>NA|TRBJ1-1|TRBD1|TRBV30
CAWGGTAWAGNTEAFF
TGTGCCTGGGGGGGGACAGCCTGGGCGGGCAACACTGAAGCTTTCTTT
>NA|TRBJ1-1|NA|TRBV28
CASRPGRTEAFF
TGTGCCAGCAGACCTGGGAGGACTGAAGCTTTCTTT
>NA|TRBJ1-1|NA|TRBV6-6
CASRSTAFFTEAFF
TGTGCCAGCAGATCGACAGCCTTTTTCACTGAAGCTTTCTTT
>NA|TRBJ1-4|NA|TRBV30
CAWSDGVTEKLFF
TGTGCCTGGAGTGACGGGGTTACAGAAAAACTGTTTTTT
>few|TRBJ1-1|NA|TRBV27
CASSLVRGTEAFF
TGTGCCAGCAGTTTAGTCAGGGGCACTGAAGCTTTCTTT
>NA|TRBJ1-2|TRBD1|TRBV19
CASSRDRAYGYTF
TGTGCCAGTAGTCGGGACAGGGCCTATGGCTACACCTTC